Following are 16 T cell receptor beta chains from one sample sequenced in a study of radiation and T cells in renal cell carcinoma. Sequencing used immunoSEQ multiplex PCR; TCRdb keeps in-frame clones, though not all of them. The data contain about 170,000 clones, 88% of them singletons. Time point described: blood 4 weeks post-SBRT, at nephrectomy. Treatment specified: 15 Gy SBRT to primary tumor, nephrectomy 4 weeks later. The sample consisted of blood, taken from a patient whose treatment included radiotherapy and nephrectomy. These receptors all stem from a woman in her 50s with renal cell carcinoma.

The chain combines TRBV6-5 with TRBJ2-7; the D call may be TRBD1 or TRBD2 (5 bases each). V was clipped by 2 bases and J by 4 bases, with 15 bases between them. This CDR3 has 15 amino acids. Per germline, CDR1 MNHEY and CDR2 SVGAGI. CDR3 sequence (DNA): TGTGCCAGCAGTTACGAAGGGCAGGGAGCTTACGAGCAGTACTTC. Encoded protein: CASSYEGQGAYEQYF.

This chain connects TRBV12-5 to TRBJ1-2; 7 nucleotides agree with TRBD1. CDR1 and CDR2 from the germline V gene are LGHNT and FRNRAP. V trimming: 3 bases; J trimming: 4 bases; junction bases outside the gene matches: 2. This CDR3 comprises 13 residues. The CDR3 DNA reads as TGTGCTAGTGGTTTAGGGGGCGTCTATGGCTACACCTTC. It is translated as CASGLGGVYGYTF. Complete variable domain (other parts from reference TRBV12-5 and TRBJ1-2): DARVTQTPRHKVTEMGQEVTMRCQPILGHNTVFWYRQTMMQGLELLAYFRNRAPLDDSGMPKDRFSAEMPDATLATLKIQPSEPRDSAVYFCASGLGGVYGYTFGSGTRLTVV.

The V and J genes are TRBV2 and TRBJ1-4; 9 bases are a match to TRBD1. This CDR3 spans 15 amino acids. CDR1 is SNHLY and CDR2 is FYNNEI in the germline V gene. Trimming at V came to 9 bases and at J to 5 bases, leaving 10 bases not matched to a gene. The CDR3 protein is CASPGTGRKNEKLFF. The CDR3 DNA reads as TGTGCCAGTCCAGGGACAGGGAGAAAGAATGAAAAACTGTTTTTT.

V gene TRBV29-1 combines with J gene TRBJ1-5; TRBD1 agrees at 10 bases. The J segment lost 0 bases and the V segment lost 6 bases, leaving 5 bases of the junction unmatched. CDR1 and CDR2 (germline): SQVTM, ANQGSEA. The CDR3 covers 15 residues. CDR3 in DNA: TGCAGCGTCCGAGGGACAGGGGATAGCAATCAGCCCCAGCATTTT. Its translation: CSVRGTGDSNQPQHF. The full variable domain, its missing parts supplied by reference TRBV29-1 and TRBJ1-5, is SAVISQKPSRDICQRGTSLTIQCQVDSQVTMMFWYRQQPGQSLTLIATANQGSEATYESGFVIDKFPISRPNLTFSTLTVSNMSPEDSSIYLCSVRGTGDSNQPQHFGDGTRLSIL.

The chain employs TRBV19 and TRBJ1-5, with 7 bases matching TRBD1. Per the germline V gene, CDR1 is LNHDA and CDR2 is SQIVND (reference sequence). V trimming: 3 bases; J trimming: 5 bases; junction bases outside the gene matches: 7. The CDR3 sequence is 15 residues long. CDR3 DNA sequence: TGTGCCAGTAGTATCCCGGGGGACAGAGATCAGCCCCAGCATTTT. This gives the protein CASSIPGDRDQPQHF.

V gene TRBV5-1 combines with J gene TRBJ2-3; TRBD2 agrees at 9 bases. Germline V gene data show CDR1 as SGHRS and CDR2 as YFSETQ. The V gene end was trimmed by 4 bases and the J gene end by 1 base; junction bases not matched to a gene: 4. The CDR3 is 15 amino acids. The CDR3, as DNA: TGCGCCAGCAGCCCATGGACTAGCGGCACAGATACGCAGTATTTT. It translates to CASSPWTSGTDTQYF.

The V call is TRBV5-4, the J call TRBJ2-7; possibly TRBD1 for D (6 bases). The CDR3 is 13 residues long. The germline V and J ends were trimmed by 3 bases and 4 bases, with 11 bases remaining between them. Germline CDR1 and CDR2: SGHNT and YYREEE (reference sequence). CDR3: CASSSGVEYEQYF. In nucleotides, the CDR3 is TGTGCCAGCAGCTCAGGGGTGGAGTACGAGCAGTACTTC.

V gene TRBV12-5 combines with J gene TRBJ1-6; possibly TRBD1 for D (6 bases). V gave up 6 bases and J gave up 10 bases, with 13 bases separating them. Germline loops: CDR1 LGHNT, CDR2 FRNRAP. CDR3 length equals 13 residues. The DNA for the CDR3 is TGTGCTAGTGGAGAACAGGGCGGATCACCCCTCCACTTT. Its protein product is CASGEQGGSPLHF. The full variable domain, completed using reference TRBV12-5 and TRBJ1-6, is DARVTQTPRHKVTEMGQEVTMRCQPILGHNTVFWYRQTMMQGLELLAYFRNRAPLDDSGMPKDRFSAEMPDATLATLKIQPSEPRDSAVYFCASGEQGGSPLHFGNGTRLTVT.

The chain has TRBV18 and TRBJ1-1; weak D call: TRBD1 (6 bases). The V gene's germline CDR1 is KGHSH and CDR2 LQKENI. V was cut by 2 bases and J by 0 bases, with 16 bases left in between. This CDR3 is 17 amino acids long. The chain's CDR3 is CASSPTASRGMNTEAFF. CDR3 coding DNA: TGTGCCAGCTCACCAACGGCTTCGAGGGGGATGAACACTGAAGCTTTCTTT.

The CDR3 DNA reads as TGCAGCGTTGAAAGGCCCGGGGGCGGGTTCTATGGCTACACCTTC. This encodes CSVERPGGGFYGYTF. This chain uses TRBV29-1 with TRBJ1-2; D might be TRBD1 (6 bases). V was clipped by 2 bases and J by 4 bases, with 17 bases between them. The CDR3 runs to 15 residues. Germline V gene data show CDR1 as SQVTM and CDR2 as ANQGSEA. The whole variable domain, filled in from reference TRBV29-1 and TRBJ1-2, reads SAVISQKPSRDICQRGTSLTIQCQVDSQVTMMFWYRQQPGQSLTLIATANQGSEATYESGFVIDKFPISRPNLTFSTLTVSNMSPEDSSIYLCSVERPGGGFYGYTFGSGTRLTVV.

This clone turned up a few times. V gene TRBV29-1 combines with J gene TRBJ1-1; D possibly corresponds to TRBD1 (5 bases). Trimming pared 4 bases from V and 1 base from J, leaving 13 bases between. Germline V gene lookup returns CDR1 SQVTM and CDR2 ANQGSEA. The CDR3 length is 14 residues. CDR3 sequence reads: CSVAKLRANTEAFF. CDR3 nucleotide sequence: TGCAGCGTTGCAAAGCTCAGGGCGAACACTGAAGCTTTCTTT.

The chain joins TRBV6-5 to TRBJ2-5; a weak D match, TRBD2 (5 bases). CDR1 and CDR2 (germline): MNHEY, SVGAGI. V was shortened by 0 bases and J by 5 bases, with 10 bases between the two germline ends. The CDR3 contains 14 residues. CDR3 in amino acids: CASSYSTSGETQYF. Written as DNA, the CDR3 is TGTGCCAGCAGTTACTCCACGAGCGGTGAGACCCAGTACTTC.

V usage is TRBV5-1 and J usage is TRBJ1-1; D may be TRBD1 (5 bases). Germline loops: CDR1 SGHRS, CDR2 YFSETQ. There are 15 residues in the CDR3. V was trimmed by 0 bases and J by 1 base, leaving 10 bases between them. In DNA, the CDR3 is TGCGCCAGCAGCTTGGAGTCAGGGTGGAACACTGAAGCTTTCTTT. It is translated as CASSLESGWNTEAFF.

The genes are TRBV7-2 and TRBJ1-6; a possible D gene is TRBD1 (6 bases). CDR3 length equals 15 residues. Looked up from germline, CDR1 is SGHTA and CDR2 is FQGNSA. With 4 bases removed from V and 9 bases from J, the gap between germline ends came to 16 bases. The CDR3 spells CASSSNRAAGSPLHF. The CDR3 nucleotides read TGTGCCAGCAGCTCTAACAGGGCTGCGGGTTCACCCCTCCACTTT.

This chain links TRBV7-9 with TRBJ1-3; D perhaps matches TRBD1 (5 bases). The CDR3 spans 15 residues. V lost 6 bases and J lost 4, with 16 bases in between. Germline CDR1 is SEHNR and CDR2 is FQNEAQ (reference sequence). The CDR3 spells CASSLRQGAGNTIYF. The CDR3 DNA is TGTGCCAGCAGTTTAAGGCAGGGCGCCGGAAACACCATATATTTT.

This clone was recorded a few times. One junction end disagrees with the germline gene, perhaps due to a read error. The rearrangement joins TRBV7-7 to TRBJ2-7, with no clear D. From germline, CDR1 is SSHAT and CDR2 FNYEAQ (reference sequence). The CDR3 is 13 residues long. CDR3 sequence (DNA): TGTGCTAGCAGCCCTCAGGATTCCTACGAGCAGTACTTC. Translated, it gives CASSPQDSYEQYF.